This T cell receptor beta chain was captured in a study of cytomegalovirus exposure and HLA in healthy donors. This clone has a handful of counts. Primers for the PCR totalled 60 Vbeta and 13 Jbeta. TCRdb's table, derived via immunoSEQ multiplex PCR, lists solely in-frame clones and lacks some. Among some 180,000 clones, approximately 73% were seen once, and the ten largest hold 5.4%. In germline, CDR1 is SGHRS, CDR2 YFSETQ. This CDR3 contains 17 residues. Trimming removed 4 bases at V and 3 bases at J, with 20 bases between. This sequence was found in a young woman in good health and CMV-seropositive. The sequenced material came from PBMCs. The chain combines TRBV5-1 with TRBJ2-1, with a tentative D call TRBD2 (6 bases). This CDR3 reads CASSRGLDERYYNEQFF. DNA for the CDR3: TGCGCCAGCAGCAGGGGACTTGACGAACGGTACTACAATGAGCAGTTCTTC.